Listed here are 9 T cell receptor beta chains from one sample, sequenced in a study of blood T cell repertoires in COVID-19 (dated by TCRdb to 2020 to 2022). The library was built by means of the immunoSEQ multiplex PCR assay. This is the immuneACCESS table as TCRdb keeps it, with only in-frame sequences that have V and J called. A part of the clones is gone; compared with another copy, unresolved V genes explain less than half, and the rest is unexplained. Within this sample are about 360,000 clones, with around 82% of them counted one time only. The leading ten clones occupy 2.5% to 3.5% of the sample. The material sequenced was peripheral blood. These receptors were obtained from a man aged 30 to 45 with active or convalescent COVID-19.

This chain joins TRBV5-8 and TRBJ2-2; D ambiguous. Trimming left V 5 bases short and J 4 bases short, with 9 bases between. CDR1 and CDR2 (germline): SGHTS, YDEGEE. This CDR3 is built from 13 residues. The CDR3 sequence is CASRPHGTGELFF. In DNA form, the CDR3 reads TGTGCCAGCAGGCCCCACGGCACCGGGGAGCTGTTTTTT.

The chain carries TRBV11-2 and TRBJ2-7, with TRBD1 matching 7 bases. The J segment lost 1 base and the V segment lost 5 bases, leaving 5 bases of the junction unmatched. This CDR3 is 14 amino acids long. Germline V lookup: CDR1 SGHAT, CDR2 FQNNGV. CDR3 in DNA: TGTGCCAGCAGCATGCTGACAGGGTCCTACGAGCAGTACTTC. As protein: CASSMLTGSYEQYF.

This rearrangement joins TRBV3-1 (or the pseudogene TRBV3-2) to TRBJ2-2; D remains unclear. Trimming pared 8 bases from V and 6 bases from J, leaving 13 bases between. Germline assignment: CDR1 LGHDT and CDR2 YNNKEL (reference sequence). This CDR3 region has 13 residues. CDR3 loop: CASLRLDAGELFF. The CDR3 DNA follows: TGTGCCAGCCTCCGGCTAGACGCCGGGGAGCTGTTTTTT.

CDR3 sequence reads: CASSGMGGIIYEQYF. DNA of the CDR3: TGTGCCAGCAGTGGCATGGGGGGGATTATCTACGAGCAGTACTTC. The chain is built from TRBV2 and TRBJ2-7; 7 bases match TRBD2. The CDR3 sequence is 15 residues long. Per germline, CDR1 SNHLY and CDR2 FYNNEI. V lost 4 bases and J lost 3; bases outside the gene matches: 9.

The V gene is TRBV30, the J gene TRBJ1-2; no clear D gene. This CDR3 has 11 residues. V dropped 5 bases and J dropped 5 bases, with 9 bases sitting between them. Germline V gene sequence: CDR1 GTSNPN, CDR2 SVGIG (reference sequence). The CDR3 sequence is CAWGRGYGYTF. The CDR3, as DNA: TGTGCCTGGGGGCGAGGGTATGGCTACACCTTC.

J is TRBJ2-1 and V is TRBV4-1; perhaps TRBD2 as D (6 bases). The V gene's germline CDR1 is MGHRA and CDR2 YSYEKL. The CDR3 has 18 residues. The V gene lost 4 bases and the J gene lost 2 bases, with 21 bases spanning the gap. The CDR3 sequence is CASSPLGRGFQPYNEQFF. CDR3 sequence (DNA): TGCGCCAGCAGCCCGCTCGGGCGGGGCTTCCAGCCCTACAATGAGCAGTTCTTC.

The CDR3 DNA is TGTGCCACTGAGATGGGGGCTGACTATGGCTACACCTTC. It is translated as CATEMGADYGYTF. V gene TRBV28 combines with J gene TRBJ1-2, with a tentative D call TRBD1 (6 bases). The CDR3 is 13 residues long. V lost 10 bases and J lost 3, with 15 bases in between. Germline CDR1 is MDHEN and CDR2 is SYDVKM.

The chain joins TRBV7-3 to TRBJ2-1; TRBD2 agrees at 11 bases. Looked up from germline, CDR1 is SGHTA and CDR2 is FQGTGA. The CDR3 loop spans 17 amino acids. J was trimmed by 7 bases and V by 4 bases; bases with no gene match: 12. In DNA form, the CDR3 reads TGTGCCAGCAGCTCTTCCCATAGCGGGGGGGTATTGAATGAGCAGTTCTTC. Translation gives CASSSSHSGGVLNEQFF.

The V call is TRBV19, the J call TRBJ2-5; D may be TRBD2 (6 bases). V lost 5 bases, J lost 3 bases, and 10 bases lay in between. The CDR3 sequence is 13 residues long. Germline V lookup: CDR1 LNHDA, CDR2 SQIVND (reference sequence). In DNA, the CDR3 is TGTGCCAGTAGTCTAGGACTAAAAGAGACCCAGTACTTC. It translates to CASSLGLKETQYF.